The sample holds many counts of the clone carrying this T cell receptor beta chain. Germline V lookup: CDR1 SGHTA, CDR2 FQGNSA. This CDR3 has 15 amino acids. Trimming stripped 0 bases from V and 5 bases from J, with 13 bases between. Then a second PCR, running roughly 7 to 11 cycles, was carried out with a sample-barcoded 5' primer and a J-beta primer mix. TCRdb re-analysed the 5' RACE reads in MiXCR, keeping a single row per CDR3 protein. Of about 640,000 distinct CDR3 sequences listed, approximately 30% are singletons. The data are from a study of blood T cells in healthy people across ages. Sequenced material: blood. The chain recombines TRBV7-2 with TRBJ2-5; a possible D gene is TRBD2 (6 bases). This receptor was taken from an elderly woman in good health. CDR3 nucleotide sequence: TGTGCCAGCAGCTTAGCGGGGTTAGGAGGGGAGACCCAGTACTTC. Translation: CASSLAGLGGETQYF.